Listed here are 17 T cell receptor beta chains from one sample, sequenced in a study of OX40 agonist ivuxolimab in advanced cancers. Data came from immunoSEQ multiplex PCR; TCRdb stores just in-frame clones and leaves some out. This table has about 18,000 clones, about 80% appearing once. Sequences were derived from CD4+ or CD8+ T cells sorted from blood, sampled in a trial of the OX40 agonist ivuxolimab. The receptors here all came from an adult with an advanced solid tumor such as melanoma, head and neck, liver or kidney cancer.

The CDR3 here is CASSQDLGDGETQYF. The CDR3 region has the DNA TGCGCCAGCAGCCAAGATCTAGGGGACGGCGAGACCCAGTACTTC. V and J are TRBV4-3 and TRBJ2-5; D possibly matches TRBD1 or TRBD2 (5 bases each). V shed 0 bases and J shed 5 bases, with 13 bases lying between them. The CDR3 contains 15 residues. Per germline, CDR1 LGHNA and CDR2 YSLEER.

The genes are TRBV29-1 and TRBJ2-7, with D perhaps given as TRBD1 or TRBD2 (5 bases each). The V gene lost 3 bases and the J gene lost 0 bases, with 9 bases spanning the gap. CDR1 and CDR2 from the germline V gene are SQVTM and ANQGSEA. There are 13 residues in the CDR3. CDR3 in DNA: TGCAGCGTTGATCCAGGGAGCTCCTACGAGCAGTACTTC. Its translation: CSVDPGSSYEQYF.

This sequence joins TRBV19 and TRBJ1-4; 7 bases fit TRBD1. After removal of 7 bases from V and 3 bases from J, the junction contained 8 bases not matched to a gene. There are 15 residues in the CDR3. Germline loops: CDR1 LNHDA, CDR2 SQIVND (reference sequence). The CDR3 sequence: CASKAPTGSNEKLFF. The CDR3 DNA reads TGTGCCAGTAAAGCCCCGACAGGGTCTAATGAAAAACTGTTTTTT. The full variable domain, with the rest looked up from reference TRBV19 and TRBJ1-4, is DGGITQSPKYLFRKEGQNVTLSCEQNLNHDAMYWYRQDPGQGLRLIYYSQIVNDFQKGDIAEGYSVSREKKESFPLTVTSAQKNPTAFYLCASKAPTGSNEKLFFGSGTQLSVL.

The rearrangement uses TRBV7-2 and TRBJ2-7; D remains unclear. CDR1 and CDR2 from the germline V gene are SGHTA and FQGNSA. Trimming removed 3 bases at V and 1 base at J, with 7 bases between. This CDR3 is 13 amino acids long. CDR3 residues: CASSLVRSYEQYF. The CDR3, as DNA: TGTGCCAGCAGCTTGGTTCGGTCCTACGAGCAGTACTTC.

The chain links TRBV30 to TRBJ1-5; TRBD1 might be the D (5 bases). Germline V CDR1 and CDR2: GTSNPN, SVGIG (reference sequence). This CDR3 contains 14 residues. Trimming stripped 1 base from V and 4 bases from J, with 11 bases between. The CDR3 DNA sequence: TGTGCCTGGAGTGCCGGACACATTAATCAGCCCCAGCATTTT. Amino acid sequence: CAWSAGHINQPQHF.

This clone was detected once. The rearrangement links TRBV5-6 to TRBJ2-1, with 14 bases identical to TRBD2. Germline V CDR1 and CDR2: SGHDT, YYEEEE. CDR3 length: 15 amino acids. Trimming took 5 bases from V and 7 from J; bases not matched to a gene: 5. This CDR3 reads CASSPRTSGGNEQFF. CDR3 sequence (DNA): TGTGCCAGCAGTCCGAGGACTAGCGGGGGGAATGAGCAGTTCTTC.

The CDR3 nucleotides read TGTGCCAGCAGCTTACCTACAGGGAGAGGTGAAAAACTGTTTTTT. Translated: CASSLPTGRGEKLFF. The chain uses TRBV28 and TRBJ1-4; D may be TRBD1 (6 bases). The V end lost 6 bases, the J end lost 7 bases, and 18 bases lay between the germline ends. CDR3 length: 15 amino acids. Germline CDR1 and CDR2: MDHEN and SYDVKM. Variable domain in full (rest from reference TRBV28 and TRBJ1-4): DVKVTQSSRYLVKRTGEKVFLECVQDMDHENMFWYRQDPGLGLRLIYFSYDVKMKEKGDIPEGYSVSREKKERFSLILESASTNQTSMYLCASSLPTGRGEKLFFGSGTQLSVL.

In its sample, this clone was seen once. The chain is built from TRBV4-2 and TRBJ2-1; D gene unclear. This CDR3 has 14 residues. Germline V gene data show CDR1 as LGHNA and CDR2 as YNFKEQ. Trimming removed 0 bases at V and 6 bases at J, with 9 bases between. In nucleotides, the CDR3 is TGTGCCAGCAGCCAAGAGATTCGTGGCAATGAGCAGTTCTTC. Protein product: CASSQEIRGNEQFF.

The CDR3 reads CASSLKERVEQYF. The DNA of the CDR3 is TGTGCCAGCAGCCTCAAGGAAAGGGTCGAGCAGTACTTC. This chain uses TRBV4-2 with TRBJ2-7; D remains unclear. Germline loops: CDR1 LGHNA, CDR2 YNFKEQ. V was pared by 4 bases and J by 6 bases, with 13 bases between. The CDR3 loop spans 13 amino acids.

This sequence joins TRBV5-5 and TRBJ2-1, with 7 nucleotides matching TRBD1. Germline CDR1 and CDR2: SGHKS and YYEKEE (reference sequence). CDR3 size: 13 residues. V shed 4 bases and J 8 bases; nucleotides not matched to a gene: 6. CDR3 amino acids: CASSLDRVDEQFF. CDR3 nucleotide sequence: TGTGCCAGCAGCCTAGACAGGGTCGATGAGCAGTTCTTC. Using reference TRBV5-5 and TRBJ2-1 for the parts outside the CDR3, the full variable domain is DAGVTQSPTHLIKTRGQQVTLRCSPISGHKSVSWYQQVLGQGPQFIFQYYEKEERGRGNFPDRFSARQFPNYSSELNVNALLLGDSALYLCASSLDRVDEQFFGPGTRLTVL.

The chain combines TRBV5-1 with TRBJ2-5; TRBD2 agrees at 7 bases. V shed 0 bases, J shed 0 bases, and the junction held 8 bases outside the gene matches. The germline V gene has CDR1 SGHRS and CDR2 YFSETQ. This CDR3 has 17 residues. The CDR3 coding sequence is TGCGCCAGCAGCTTGGCCGGGCGCGGGAGATACCAAGAGACCCAGTACTTC. Encoded protein: CASSLAGRGRYQETQYF.

This rearrangement joins TRBV14 to TRBJ2-3; no clear D. V gave up 2 bases and J gave up 6 bases, with 9 bases separating them. Germline-derived CDR1 and CDR2 are SGHDN and FVKESK. The CDR3 length is 13 residues. The CDR3 sequence: CASSQSKRDTQYF. CDR3 nucleotides: TGTGCCAGCAGCCAATCCAAAAGGGATACGCAGTATTTT.

The chain joins TRBV27 to TRBJ1-1, with unresolved D. From germline, CDR1 is MNHEY and CDR2 SMNVEV (reference sequence). V was shortened by 7 bases and J by 5 bases, with 11 bases between the two germline ends. CDR3 length: 12 residues. The CDR3 spells CASTLGLTEAFF. The CDR3 region has the DNA TGTGCCAGCACCCTAGGGTTGACTGAAGCTTTCTTT.

This rearrangement joins TRBV10-3 to TRBJ2-2; no clear D. V was pared by 3 bases and J by 6 bases, with 11 bases between. The CDR3 spans 14 residues. CDR1 and CDR2 from the germline V gene are ENHRY and SYGVKD. The CDR3 here is CAISDSPGAGELFF. The CDR3 DNA is TGTGCCATCAGTGACTCTCCTGGAGCCGGGGAGCTGTTTTTT.

This clone showed up just a few times. This rearrangement joins TRBV4-2 to TRBJ1-5; D uncertain. The V and J ends lost 0 bases and 3 bases respectively, with 3 bases between them. The CDR3 has 13 amino acids. CDR1 and CDR2 from the germline V gene are LGHNA and YNFKEQ. Here the CDR3 DNA reads TGTGCCAGCAGCCAAGAGATCAATCAGCCCCAGCATTTT. Its protein product is CASSQEINQPQHF.

The chain carries TRBV29-1 and TRBJ2-2; D gene unclear. Per the germline V gene, CDR1 is SQVTM and CDR2 is ANQGSEA. V lost 7 bases and J 6 bases, leaving 18 bases between the germline ends. The CDR3 totals 14 residues. As DNA, the CDR3 is TGCAGCGCCCTGAGTGGGGAAGGATCCGGGGAGCTGTTTTTT. As protein: CSALSGEGSGELFF.

This clone turned up a few times. This sequence joins TRBV20-1 and TRBJ2-3; D gene unclear. Germline lookup yields CDR1 DFQATT and CDR2 SNEGSKA (reference sequence). CDR3 length: 11 residues. V lost 6 bases, J lost 2 bases, and 6 bases lay in between. The CDR3 nucleotides are TGCAGTGCCCTCCTCACAGATACGCAGTATTTT. Amino acid sequence: CSALLTDTQYF.